The 5 T cell receptor beta chains given below trace back to one sample, sequenced in a study of shared clonotypes between healthy human individuals (dated by TCRdb to 2018 to 2021). CD8 naive samples were CD45RO-negative cells positively selected for CCR7, giving a CD45RA+CCR7+ population that excluded TemRA cells. Receptor libraries were prepared by the immunoSEQ multiplex PCR assay. The table comes from immuneACCESS by way of TCRdb, which keeps in-frame sequences with V and J called. Part of the clones is missing from these tables; in studies checked, under half for an unresolved V gene and the rest for unknown reasons. This sample lists about 1,800,000 clones; approximately 95% were detected once. Roughly 1% of the sample rests with the top ten. Sequencing was done on a sample of naive CD8+ T cells sorted from blood. What this sample's cell subset or site label stands for: CD45RA+CCR7+. The receptors come from a man younger than 30 in good health.

The V gene is TRBV15, the J gene TRBJ2-5; the D gene is possibly TRBD2 (5 bases). CDR1 LNHNV and CDR2 YYDKDF come from the germline V gene (reference sequence). This CDR3 is built from 15 residues. Trimming pared 0 bases from V and 3 bases from J, leaving 11 bases between. The CDR3 loop is CATSRDRWGEETQYF. The CDR3 DNA is TGTGCCACCAGCAGAGATCGTTGGGGAGAAGAGACCCAGTACTTC.

Concerning this clone: At the DNA level, this CDR3 is encoded by other sequences in the same sample as well. V gene TRBV11-2 combines with J gene TRBJ2-2; D is unresolved. This CDR3 spans 16 amino acids. Germline values: CDR1 SGHAT, CDR2 FQNNGV. The V gene lost 1 base and the J gene lost 5 bases, with 14 bases spanning the gap. The CDR3 is CASSLGVTGRTGELFF. CDR3 sequence (DNA): TGTGCCAGCAGCTTAGGGGTGACCGGGCGGACCGGGGAGCTGTTTTTT.

V is TRBV19 and J is TRBJ1-5; 9 bases are a match to TRBD1. The CDR3 sequence is 16 residues long. V gave up 0 bases and J gave up 4 bases; unmatched junction bases: 4. The germline CDR1 and CDR2 sequences are LNHDA and SQIVND (reference sequence). This chain's CDR3 is CASSIDQGTGNQPQHF. CDR3 DNA sequence: TGTGCCAGTAGTATAGATCAAGGGACAGGGAATCAGCCCCAGCATTTT.

This chain connects TRBV28 to TRBJ1-6; no definite D call. CDR3 length: 14 residues. The germline gives CDR1 MDHEN, CDR2 SYDVKM. V lost 6 bases, J lost 7 bases, and 13 bases lay in between. CDR3 residues: CASSSWGSNSPLHF. The CDR3 nucleotides read TGTGCCAGCAGCTCATGGGGTAGCAATTCACCCCTCCACTTT.

This chain uses TRBV11-2 with TRBJ2-3; 8 bases align to TRBD2. The CDR3 has 18 residues. With 10 bases clipped from V and 0 bases from J, the junction kept 18 bases outside the gene matches. Germline CDR1 and CDR2: SGHAT and FQNNGV. This chain's CDR3 is CATSYTSGIRWSTDTQYF. The CDR3 nucleotides read TGTGCCACCTCATATACTAGCGGCATTAGGTGGAGCACAGATACGCAGTATTTT.